These 4 T cell receptor beta chains came from one sample sequenced in a study of CD8+ T cells in alopecia areata. Sequencing relied on a cDNA template that was reverse transcribed from extracted RNA. This table comes from immunoSEQ multiplex PCR, and its TCRdb copy is limited to in-frame clones, with some not included. The sample records 130,000 or so clones, around 49% being singletons. Sequencing was performed on CD8+ T cells sorted from blood, taken at week 0. The receptors were gathered from a human donor with alopecia areata.

In its sample, this clone was seen a few times. This chain connects TRBV15 to TRBJ1-6; no clear D gene. The CDR3 extends over 17 amino acids. Germline V gene lookup returns CDR1 LNHNV and CDR2 YYDKDF (reference sequence). V shed 2 bases and J shed 0 bases, with 11 bases lying between them. The CDR3 reads CATSRRSGSSYNSPLHF. CDR3 nucleotide sequence: TGTGCCACCAGCAGACGATCGGGGAGCTCCTATAATTCACCCCTCCACTTT.

The chain combines TRBV27 with TRBJ1-5; D is perhaps TRBD1 (6 bases). The CDR3 is made up of 15 amino acids. Between the trimmed V and J ends, which lost 3 bases and 2 bases, there was a span of 11 bases. Germline lookup yields CDR1 MNHEY and CDR2 SMNVEV (reference sequence). For the CDR3, the DNA is TGTGCCAGCAGTTTGACGGGGGCGGGCAATCAGCCCCAGCATTTT. Its protein product is CASSLTGAGNQPQHF.

The chain employs TRBV30 and TRBJ2-3; D assignment may be TRBD1 or TRBD2 (5 bases each). Trimming removed 3 bases from V and 2 bases from J, with 9 bases in between. Per the germline V gene, CDR1 is GTSNPN and CDR2 is SVGIG (reference sequence). The CDR3 has 13 residues. The DNA of the CDR3 is TGTGCCTGGAGGGGACGAAACACAGATACGCAGTATTTT. It specifies CAWRGRNTDTQYF.

This clone was seen a handful of times. J is TRBJ1-6 and V is TRBV4-2, with 7 bases that match TRBD1. Germline loops: CDR1 LGHNA, CDR2 YNFKEQ. The CDR3 consists of 17 residues. Losses at the gene ends were 7 bases for V and 3 bases for J; bases not matched to a gene: 12. DNA for the CDR3: TGTGCCAGCAACCTGAGGGACAGCTTGTTCTATAATTCACCCCTCCACTTT. It encodes CASNLRDSLFYNSPLHF.